This TCR beta chain was recovered during a study of beta chain features in type 1 diabetes. About the study: Healthy donors resembled patients in age, gender and cell yields. Study conclusions and caveats: Shorter TCRB CDR3s, moderately but significantly so, marked every one of the four CD4+ subsets in Type 1 diabetes patients.

Notes on this clone: The target antigen is unknown.

The investigators reverse transcribed all of the isolated RNA, so they sequenced expressed TCRB transcripts. The repertoire was sequenced with immunoSEQ multiplex PCR; TCRdb's copy has only in-frame clones and lacks some. This sample has 150,000 to 200,000 clones, with approximately 8.1% found just once. The CDR3 is 13 amino acids. V was shortened by 0 bases and J by 6 bases, with 8 bases between the two germline ends. CDR1 MGHRA and CDR2 YSYEKL come from the germline V gene. The sample taken for sequencing was central memory CD4+ T cells from blood. The chain links TRBV4-1 to TRBJ1-1; D ambiguous. This TCR was recovered from a woman between 40 and 50 years old with type 1 diabetes. In DNA, the CDR3 is TGCGCCAGCAGCCAAGATTTGAGGTCTGAAGCTTTCTTT. Its translation: CASSQDLRSEAFF.